Below are 6 T cell receptor beta chains sequenced from a single sample in a study of CD8 T cells in ankylosing spondylitis. TCRdb processed the 5' RACE reads anew with MiXCR; each CDR3 protein has one entry. The sample shows a few hundred thousand distinct CDR3 sequences, roughly 12% of them seen only once. Sequencing input: blood, either unsorted or a sorted T cell fraction (not recorded which). The receptors were sampled from a female donor with ankylosing spondylitis or in good health (not recorded which).

This clonotype was seen ten or more times. This rearrangement joins TRBV24-1 to TRBJ2-5; D is perhaps TRBD2 (5 bases). The CDR3 extends over 13 amino acids. The germline V and J ends were trimmed by 7 bases and 1 base, with 9 bases remaining between them. Germline V gene sequence: CDR1 KGHDR, CDR2 SFDVKD. CDR3 coding DNA: TGTGCCACCAGGAAGAGGGCCCAAGAGACCCAGTACTTC. Its protein product is CATRKRAQETQYF.

This clonotype was seen many times. The chain recombines TRBV29-1 with TRBJ2-4; 7 bases fit TRBD1. Per germline, CDR1 SQVTM and CDR2 ANQGSEA. Trimming removed 6 bases from V and 3 bases from J; junction bases left unmatched: 2. The CDR3 has 12 amino acids. The CDR3 DNA follows: TGCAGCGTATGGGACAGCAAAAACATTCAGTACTTC. This sequence encodes CSVWDSKNIQYF.

The table lists this clonotype with many counts. The chain is built from TRBV6-2 or TRBV6-3 and TRBJ2-5, with D perhaps TRBD2 (5 bases). The CDR3 runs 14 residues. V lost 5 bases, J lost 5 bases, and 15 bases lay in between. Germline V gene sequence: CDR1 MNHEY, CDR2 SVGEGT. The CDR3 coding sequence is TGTGCCAGCAGTCCCTTTGAGGGTCTGGAGACCCAGTACTTC. This encodes CASSPFEGLETQYF.

A single count supports this clonotype. J is TRBJ2-7 and V is TRBV15; TRBD2 is a possible D gene (6 bases). The CDR3 length is 12 residues. Germline-derived CDR1 and CDR2 are LNHNV and YYDKDF (reference sequence). Trimming cost V 5 bases and J 9 bases, with 14 bases left between them. CDR3 loop: CATSPWRGAQYF. CDR3 nucleotide sequence: TGTGCCACCAGCCCTTGGCGGGGCGCGCAGTACTTC.

The chain combines TRBV5-1 with TRBJ1-1, with D possibly being TRBD1 (6 bases). The V gene lost 5 bases and the J gene lost 0 bases, with 11 bases spanning the gap. Germline assignment: CDR1 SGHRS and CDR2 YFSETQ. The CDR3 runs 14 residues. As DNA, the CDR3 is TGCGCCAGCAGGCAGGACAGCCTGAACACTGAAGCTTTCTTT. Translation gives CASRQDSLNTEAFF.

This chain connects TRBV5-6 to TRBJ1-1, with D perhaps matching TRBD1 (6 bases). Germline V gives CDR1 SGHDT, CDR2 YYEEEE. The CDR3 contains 14 residues. With 6 bases removed from V and 0 bases from J, the gap between germline ends came to 12 bases. CDR3: CASNHRELNTEAFF. CDR3 sequence (DNA): TGTGCCAGCAACCACAGGGAATTGAACACTGAAGCTTTCTTT.